This passage covers 14 T cell receptor beta chains from one sample sequenced in a study of Graves' ophthalmopathy and Graves' hyperthyroidism. For repertoire sequencing, the TCR beta CDR3 regions were amplified from RNA transcripts. A first-round RT-PCR used HTBI primers, followed by a second-round multiplex PCR. TCRdb re-called the multiplex PCR reads through MiXCR, storing one row per CDR3 protein. The repertoire holds a few hundred thousand distinct CDR3 sequences, with roughly 14% as singletons. The sequenced material came from peripheral blood. Source of these receptors: a woman under 30 with stable Graves' hyperthyroidism.

This clonotype was counted only a few times. The V and J genes are TRBV12-3 or TRBV12-4 and TRBJ2-7; no definite D call. The length of the CDR3 is 12 residues. The ends were cut back, 6 bases at V and 9 bases at J, with 15 bases in the middle. The CDR3 sequence is CASSPFTEGQYF. CDR3 nucleotide sequence: TGTGCCAGCAGCCCGTTCACAGAAGGGCAGTACTTC.

This clonotype was recorded many times. The chain uses TRBV7-2 and TRBJ2-7; possible D gene TRBD1, 6 bases. CDR1 is SGHTA and CDR2 is FQGNSA in the germline V gene. The CDR3 sequence is 15 residues long. Trimming removed 0 bases at V and 6 bases at J, with 15 bases between. The CDR3 is CASSLALTGSREQYF. The CDR3 DNA reads TGTGCCAGCAGCTTAGCCCTAACAGGGAGCCGCGAGCAGTACTTC.

This clonotype came up many times. CDR3 sequence (DNA): TGTGCCAGTAGTATCGGGTATCAGCCCCAGCATTTT. Its protein product is CASSIGYQPQHF. The chain recombines TRBV19 with TRBJ1-5; D gene ambiguous. Germline V gene data show CDR1 as LNHDA and CDR2 as SQIVND (reference sequence). This CDR3 region has 12 residues. Trimming took 3 bases from V and 5 from J, leaving 5 bases between them.

There are a few counts of this clonotype. The J gene is TRBJ1-1, the V gene TRBV3-1, with 7 nucleotides matching TRBD1. Germline trimming cut 11 bases from V and 4 bases from J; bases unmatched to any gene: 7. The CDR3 length is 12 residues. The germline V gene has CDR1 LGHDT and CDR2 YNNKEL (reference sequence). The CDR3 sequence: CAGSTGSTEAFF. The CDR3 coding sequence is TGTGCCGGCTCGACAGGGAGCACTGAAGCTTTCTTT.

This clonotype came up many times. The chain is built from TRBV19 and TRBJ2-7; possible D gene TRBD1, 5 bases. The CDR3 covers 11 residues. The ends were cut back, 10 bases at V and 9 bases at J, with 16 bases in the middle. Germline V gene data show CDR1 as LNHDA and CDR2 as SQIVND (reference sequence). The CDR3 DNA follows: TGTGCCACCCAGAGTCCTACAGGGCAGTACTTC. This gives the protein CATQSPTGQYF.

This clonotype was recorded many times. The chain links TRBV7-3 to TRBJ2-5; a weak D match, TRBD2 (6 bases). CDR1 SGHTA and CDR2 FQGTGA come from the germline V gene. The V end was cut by 4 bases, the J end by 4 bases, with 13 bases between. The CDR3 has 14 residues. CDR3 in DNA: TGTGCCAGCAGCTACGGCGGGGCCGGAGAGACCCAGTACTTC. Translation: CASSYGGAGETQYF.

In its sample, this clonotype was seen many times. The J gene is TRBJ1-6, the V gene TRBV5-6; D might be TRBD1 (6 bases). Germline lookup yields CDR1 SGHDT and CDR2 YYEEEE. This CDR3 is built from 16 residues. Trimming removed 7 bases at V and 7 bases at J, with 21 bases between. CDR3 sequence (DNA): TGTGCCAGCCTAAGGCAGGGGACGTTTGGGAATTCACCCCTCCACTTT. The encoded protein is CASLRQGTFGNSPLHF.

This sequence joins TRBV4-1 and TRBJ2-7; D possibly corresponds to TRBD1 (5 bases). The CDR3 contains 15 residues. V lost 3 bases and J lost 0, with 12 bases in between. CDR1 is MGHRA, CDR2 YSYEKL, per germline. The CDR3 protein is CASSHSGIGSYEQYF. DNA for the CDR3: TGCGCCAGCAGCCACTCAGGGATTGGCTCCTACGAGCAGTACTTC.

There are many counts of this clonotype. The rearrangement joins TRBV12-5 to TRBJ1-3; a weak D match, TRBD1 (6 bases). The CDR3 spans 16 residues. With 6 bases removed from V and 1 base from J, the gap between germline ends came to 16 bases. Germline assignment: CDR1 LGHNT and CDR2 FRNRAP. CDR3 sequence reads: CASGRRGGLSGNTIYF. Here the CDR3 DNA reads TGTGCTAGTGGCCGACGGGGGGGCCTATCTGGAAACACCATATATTTT.

The rearrangement links TRBV20-1 to TRBJ1-5, with 11 bases lining up with TRBD1. Trimming at V came to 3 bases and at J to 4 bases, leaving 11 bases not matched to a gene. The CDR3 sequence is 17 residues long. Germline CDR1 DFQATT, CDR2 SNEGSKA (reference sequence). CDR3 in amino acids: CSARYSPGQGGNQPQHF. CDR3 sequence (DNA): TGCAGTGCTAGGTATAGTCCGGGACAGGGGGGGAATCAGCCCCAGCATTTT.

This clonotype appeared a few times. The chain is built from TRBV5-1 and TRBJ1-2; D not certain. Germline CDR1 SGHRS, CDR2 YFSETQ. V was trimmed by 5 bases and J by 5 bases, leaving 13 bases between them. The CDR3 length is 13 residues. The DNA for the CDR3 is TGCGCCAGCAGGACGGAGTTGGCGTATGGCTACACCTTC. Translated, it gives CASRTELAYGYTF. The full variable domain, completed using reference TRBV5-1 and TRBJ1-2, is KAGVTQTPRYLIKTRGQQVTLSCSPISGHRSVSWYQQTPGQGLQFLFEYFSETQRNKGNFPGRFSGRQFSNSRSEMNVSTLELGDSALYLCASRTELAYGYTFGSGTRLTVV.

This clonotype was seen ten or more times. This chain uses TRBV7-2 with TRBJ2-7; D remains unclear. The V gene's germline CDR1 is SGHTA and CDR2 FQGNSA. This CDR3 is built from 13 residues. V shed 5 bases and J shed 2 bases, with 10 bases lying between them. The CDR3 coding sequence is TGTGCCAGCAGCCCACGGGCCACCTACGAGCAGTACTTC. Translated: CASSPRATYEQYF. The full variable domain, rest sourced from reference TRBV7-2 and TRBJ2-7, is GAGVSQSPSNKVTEKGKDVELRCDPISGHTALYWYRQSLGQGLEFLIYFQGNSAPDKSGLPSDRFSAERTGGSVSTLTIQRTQQEDSAVYLCASSPRATYEQYFGPGTRLTVT.

This clonotype was seen only a few times. This chain uses TRBV20-1 with TRBJ2-2; 8 nucleotides align to TRBD1. The CDR3 consists of 15 residues. The germline V gene encodes CDR1 DFQATT and CDR2 SNEGSKA (reference sequence). J was trimmed by 7 bases and V by 4 bases; bases with no gene match: 11. In DNA form, the CDR3 reads TGCAGTGCTATCTGGACAGGGAACTTTGGCGGGGAGCTGTTTTTT. Protein: CSAIWTGNFGGELFF.

This clonotype was seen repeatedly, ten times or more. V gene TRBV2 combines with J gene TRBJ1-5, with D unresolved. Trimming took 7 bases from V and 0 from J, leaving 13 bases between them. Germline lookup yields CDR1 SNHLY and CDR2 FYNNEI. The CDR3 runs to 15 residues. CDR3 protein: CASKGRRDSNQPQHF. CDR3 DNA: TGTGCCAGCAAGGGTCGGAGGGATAGCAATCAGCCCCAGCATTTT.